This T cell receptor (beta chain) was documented in a study of CD8 T cells in ankylosing spondylitis. Overall study results and limits: Several highly homologous variants formed a TCR beta motif that appeared characteristic of ankylosing spondylitis blood. According to the report, clones linked to the disease were significantly enriched in matched synovial fluid samples taken from ankylosing spondylitis patients. Clones linked with disease were CD8+ and fairly uncommon in the peripheral blood. Some of the motif variants had earlier been found in reactive arthritis patients' fluid and blood.

A quantitative 5'-RACE method, one with molecular barcodes, was used to make TCR beta libraries. TCRdb itself ran the 5' RACE reads through MiXCR, one entry per CDR3 protein. The sample has fewer than 500,000 distinct CDR3 sequences; around 20% are singletons. CDR3 length equals 15 residues. This clonotype has a handful of counts. Its antigen is as yet unknown. Germline and junction disagree at one end, which may indicate a read error. The rearrangement joins TRBV12-3 or TRBV12-4 to TRBJ2-4; 8 nucleotides agree with TRBD2. Sequenced material: blood, either unsorted or a sorted T cell fraction (not recorded which). The TCR was taken from a male donor with ankylosing spondylitis. The CDR3 DNA sequence: TGTGCCAGCAGTTCAACCGCGGGGGGACTGCTAACCGGATCTTTC. It encodes CASSSTAGGLLTGSF.